This T cell receptor beta chain was sequenced during a study of beta chain features in type 1 diabetes. General study results and limits: Patients' naive, central memory and regulatory TCRB repertoires appeared more alike than those of healthy donors.

Expressed TCRB transcripts were sequenced, since all the RNA that had been isolated was reverse transcribed. The table came from immunoSEQ multiplex PCR; TCRdb's copy has only in-frame clones and leaves some out. Among 350,000 to 450,000 clones, over 13% were seen once, and the ten largest hold about 0.02%. Blood was collected once per donor into heparin, averaging roughly 0.12 L. Regarding this clone: What it binds is unknown.

This clonotype was sampled from a woman aged 18-29 years in good health. Sequenced material: naive CD4+ T cells from blood.

CDR3 loop: CASSLSGATNEKLFF. The DNA for the CDR3 is TGTGCCAGCAGCTTATCCGGAGCAACTAATGAAAAACTGTTTTTT. V usage is TRBV7-2 and J usage is TRBJ1-4; D is ambiguous. CDR3 size: 15 residues. Germline CDR1 reads SGHTA; CDR2 reads FQGNSA. Trimming removed 2 bases at V and 0 bases at J, with 7 bases between.